This T cell receptor beta chain stems from a study of cytomegalovirus exposure and HLA in healthy donors. PCR was performed using 60 Vbeta and 13 Jbeta primers. Repertoires were generated with immunoSEQ multiplex PCR, while TCRdb's copy carries only in-frame clones and drops some. The profile shows some 150,000 clones, over 75% of them singletons. V gave up 7 bases and J gave up 5 bases; unmatched junction bases: 12. CDR3 length: 15 residues. The V gene's germline CDR1 is MDHEN and CDR2 SYDVKM. Sequencing was carried out using PBMCs. This chain links TRBV28 with TRBJ2-5, with TRBD1 matching over 8 bases. This TCR derives from a middle-aged man in good health and CMV-seronegative. CDR3: CASMTGVGNTETQYF. In DNA form, the CDR3 reads TGTGCCAGCATGACAGGGGTGGGAAACACGGAGACCCAGTACTTC.